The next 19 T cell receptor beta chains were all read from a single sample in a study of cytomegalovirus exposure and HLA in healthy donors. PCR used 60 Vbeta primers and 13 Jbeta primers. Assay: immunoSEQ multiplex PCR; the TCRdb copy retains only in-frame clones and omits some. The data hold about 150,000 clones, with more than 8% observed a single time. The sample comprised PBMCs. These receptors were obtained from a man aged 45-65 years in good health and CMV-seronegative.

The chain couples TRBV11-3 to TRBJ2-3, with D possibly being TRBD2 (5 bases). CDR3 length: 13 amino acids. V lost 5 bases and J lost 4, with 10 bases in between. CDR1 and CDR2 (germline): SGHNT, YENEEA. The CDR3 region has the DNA TGTGCCAGCAGCCCCGGGGAGCCAGATACGCAGTATTTT. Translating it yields CASSPGEPDTQYF.

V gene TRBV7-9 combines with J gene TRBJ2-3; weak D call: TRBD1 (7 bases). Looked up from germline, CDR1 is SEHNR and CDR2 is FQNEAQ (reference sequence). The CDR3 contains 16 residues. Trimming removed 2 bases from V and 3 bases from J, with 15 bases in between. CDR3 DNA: TGTGCCAGCAGCTTACCGGGGGACAGAGGGACAGATACGCAGTATTTT. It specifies CASSLPGDRGTDTQYF.

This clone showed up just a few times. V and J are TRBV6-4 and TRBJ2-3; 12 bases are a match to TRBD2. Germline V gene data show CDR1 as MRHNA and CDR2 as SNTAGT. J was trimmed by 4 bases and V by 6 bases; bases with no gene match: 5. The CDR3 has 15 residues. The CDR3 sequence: CASSPGTSGPDTQYF. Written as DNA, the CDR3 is TGTGCCAGCAGCCCCGGGACTAGCGGGCCAGATACGCAGTATTTT.

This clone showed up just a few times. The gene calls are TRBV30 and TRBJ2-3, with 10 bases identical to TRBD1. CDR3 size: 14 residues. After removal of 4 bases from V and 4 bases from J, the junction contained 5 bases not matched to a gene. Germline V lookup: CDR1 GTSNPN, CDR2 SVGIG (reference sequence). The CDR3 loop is CAWTEGTGADTQYF. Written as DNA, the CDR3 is TGTGCCTGGACCGAGGGGACAGGGGCAGATACGCAGTATTTT.

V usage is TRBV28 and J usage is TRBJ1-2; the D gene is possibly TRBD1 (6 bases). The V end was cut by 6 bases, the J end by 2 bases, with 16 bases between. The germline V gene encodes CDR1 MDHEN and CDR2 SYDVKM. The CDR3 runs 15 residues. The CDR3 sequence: CASRTLGQRNYGYTF. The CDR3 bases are TGTGCCAGCAGGACTTTAGGACAGAGGAACTATGGCTACACCTTC.

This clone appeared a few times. In DNA, the CDR3 is TGTGCCAGCAGCTTAAGACTAGCGGGGGTGGAGACCCAGTACTTC. It yields the protein CASSLRLAGVETQYF. This chain connects TRBV7-3 to TRBJ2-5, with TRBD2 identical over 12 bases. V trimming: 1 base; J trimming: 5 bases; junction bases outside the gene matches: 2. CDR3 length equals 15 residues. The V gene's germline CDR1 is SGHTA and CDR2 FQGTGA.

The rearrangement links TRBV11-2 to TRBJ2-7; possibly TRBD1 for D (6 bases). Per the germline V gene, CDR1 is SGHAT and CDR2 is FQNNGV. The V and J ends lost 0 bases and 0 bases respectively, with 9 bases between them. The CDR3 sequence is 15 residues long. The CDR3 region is CASSLDPGDSYEQYF. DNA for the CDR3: TGTGCCAGCAGCTTAGATCCAGGGGACTCCTACGAGCAGTACTTC. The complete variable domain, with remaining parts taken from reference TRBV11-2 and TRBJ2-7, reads EAGVAQSPRYKIIEKRQSVAFWCNPISGHATLYWYQQILGQGPKLLIQFQNNGVVDDSQLPKDRFSAERLKGVDSTLKIQPAKLEDSAVYLCASSLDPGDSYEQYFGPGTRLTVT.

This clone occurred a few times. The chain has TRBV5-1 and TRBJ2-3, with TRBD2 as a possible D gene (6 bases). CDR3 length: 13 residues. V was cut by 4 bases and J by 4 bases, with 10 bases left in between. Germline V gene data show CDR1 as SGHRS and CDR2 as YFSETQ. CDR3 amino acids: CASSQTRPDTQYF. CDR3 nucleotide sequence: TGCGCCAGCAGCCAGACTAGACCAGATACGCAGTATTTT.

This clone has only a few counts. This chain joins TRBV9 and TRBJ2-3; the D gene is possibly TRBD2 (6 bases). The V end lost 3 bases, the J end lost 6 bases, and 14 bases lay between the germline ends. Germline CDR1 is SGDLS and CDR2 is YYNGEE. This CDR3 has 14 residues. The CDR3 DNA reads TGTGCCAGCAGCGACCGACGGGGGTTGGATACGCAGTATTTT. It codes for CASSDRRGLDTQYF.

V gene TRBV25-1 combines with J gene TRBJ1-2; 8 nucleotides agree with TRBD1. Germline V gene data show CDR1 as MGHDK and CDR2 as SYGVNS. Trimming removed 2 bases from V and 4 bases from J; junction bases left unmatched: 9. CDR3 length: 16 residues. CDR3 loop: CASSEEQDRESYGYTF. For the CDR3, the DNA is TGTGCCAGCAGTGAAGAACAGGACAGGGAAAGCTATGGCTACACCTTC.

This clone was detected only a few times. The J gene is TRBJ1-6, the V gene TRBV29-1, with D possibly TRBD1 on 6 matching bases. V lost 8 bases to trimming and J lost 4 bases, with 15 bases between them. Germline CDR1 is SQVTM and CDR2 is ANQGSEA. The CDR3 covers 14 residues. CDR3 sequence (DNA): TGCAGCAATCGACAGGTATCGTATAATTCACCCCTCCACTTT. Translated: CSNRQVSYNSPLHF.

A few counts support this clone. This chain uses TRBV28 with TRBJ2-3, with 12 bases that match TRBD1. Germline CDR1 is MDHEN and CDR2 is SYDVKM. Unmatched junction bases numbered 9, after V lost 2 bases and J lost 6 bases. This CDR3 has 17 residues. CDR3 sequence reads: CASSLMVGQGAPDTQYF. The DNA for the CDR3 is TGTGCCAGCAGTTTAATGGTGGGACAGGGGGCTCCCGATACGCAGTATTTT.

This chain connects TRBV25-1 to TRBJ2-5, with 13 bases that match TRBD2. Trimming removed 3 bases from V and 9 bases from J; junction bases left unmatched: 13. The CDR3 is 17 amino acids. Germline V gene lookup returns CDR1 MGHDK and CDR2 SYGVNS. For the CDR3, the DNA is TGTGCCAGCAGTGACATCGGGACTAGCGGGAAATTGGGAGCCCAGTACTTC. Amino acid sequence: CASSDIGTSGKLGAQYF. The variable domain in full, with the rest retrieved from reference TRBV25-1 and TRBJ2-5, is EADIYQTPRYLVIGTGKKITLECSQTMGHDKMYWYQQDPGMELHLIHYSYGVNSTEKGDLSSESTVSRIRTEHFPLTLESARPSHTSQYLCASSDIGTSGKLGAQYFGPGTRLLVL.

CDR3 in DNA: TGTGCCAGCTCACCGAGAAGTAGCGGGAGTTCCTACAATGAGCAGTTCTTC. Residues: CASSPRSSGSSYNEQFF. The genes are TRBV18 and TRBJ2-1, with 9 bases lining up with TRBD2. The germline gives CDR1 KGHSH, CDR2 LQKENI. This CDR3 is built from 17 residues. J was trimmed by 1 base and V by 3 bases; bases with no gene match: 7.

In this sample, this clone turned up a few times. The CDR3 coding sequence is TGTGCCAGCAGACGGGACACAGATACGCAGTATTTT. The encoded protein is CASRRDTDTQYF. The rearrangement uses TRBV2 and TRBJ2-3, with D maybe TRBD2 (5 bases). Looked up from germline, CDR1 is SNHLY and CDR2 is FYNNEI. This CDR3 spans 12 amino acids. V lost 6 bases and J lost 2, with 6 bases in between.

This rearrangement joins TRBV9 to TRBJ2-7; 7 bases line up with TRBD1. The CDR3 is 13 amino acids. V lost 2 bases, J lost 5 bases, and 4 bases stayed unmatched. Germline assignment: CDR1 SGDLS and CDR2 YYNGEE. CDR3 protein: CASSVHQGDEQYF. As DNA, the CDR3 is TGTGCCAGCAGCGTCCATCAGGGGGACGAGCAGTACTTC.

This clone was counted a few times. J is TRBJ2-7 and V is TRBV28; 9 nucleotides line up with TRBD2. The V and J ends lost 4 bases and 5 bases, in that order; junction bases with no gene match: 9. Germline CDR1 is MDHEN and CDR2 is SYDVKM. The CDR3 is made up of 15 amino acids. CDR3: CASSSAGTSQHEQYF. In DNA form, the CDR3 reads TGTGCCAGCAGTTCCGCCGGGACTAGCCAACACGAGCAGTACTTC.

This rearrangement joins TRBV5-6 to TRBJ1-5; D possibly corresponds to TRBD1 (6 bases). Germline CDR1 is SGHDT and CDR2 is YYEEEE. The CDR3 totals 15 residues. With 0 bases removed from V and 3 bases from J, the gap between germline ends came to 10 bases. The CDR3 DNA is TGTGCCAGCAGCTTGGAGGGGGTCGTCAATCAGCCCCAGCATTTT. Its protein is CASSLEGVVNQPQHF. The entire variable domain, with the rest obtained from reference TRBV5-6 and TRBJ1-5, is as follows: DAGVTQSPTHLIKTRGQQVTLRCSPKSGHDTVSWYQQALGQGPQFIFQYYEEEERQRGNFPDRFSGHQFPNYSSELNVNALLLGDSALYLCASSLEGVVNQPQHFGDGTRLSIL.

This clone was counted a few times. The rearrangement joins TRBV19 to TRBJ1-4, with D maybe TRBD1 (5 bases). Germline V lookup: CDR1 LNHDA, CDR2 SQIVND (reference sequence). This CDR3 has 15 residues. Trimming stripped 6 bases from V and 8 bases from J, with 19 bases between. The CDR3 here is CASRGRARPEEKLFF. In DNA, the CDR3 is TGTGCCAGTAGGGGGCGAGCGCGGCCCGAAGAAAAACTGTTTTTT.